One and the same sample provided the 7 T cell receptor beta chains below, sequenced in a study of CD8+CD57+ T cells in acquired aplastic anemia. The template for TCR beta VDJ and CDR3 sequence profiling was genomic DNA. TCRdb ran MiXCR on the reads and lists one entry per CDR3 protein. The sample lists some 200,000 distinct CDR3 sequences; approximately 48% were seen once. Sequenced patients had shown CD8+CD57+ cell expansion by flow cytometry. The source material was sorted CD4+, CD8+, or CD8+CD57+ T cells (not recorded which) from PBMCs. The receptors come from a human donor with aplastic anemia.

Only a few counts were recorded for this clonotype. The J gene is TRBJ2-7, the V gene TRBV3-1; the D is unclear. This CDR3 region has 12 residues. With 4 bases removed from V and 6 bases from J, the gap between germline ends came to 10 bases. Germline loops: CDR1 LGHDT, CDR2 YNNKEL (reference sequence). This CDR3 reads CASSRGAGEQYF. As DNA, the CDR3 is TGTGCCAGCAGCCGAGGCGCAGGCGAGCAGTACTTC.

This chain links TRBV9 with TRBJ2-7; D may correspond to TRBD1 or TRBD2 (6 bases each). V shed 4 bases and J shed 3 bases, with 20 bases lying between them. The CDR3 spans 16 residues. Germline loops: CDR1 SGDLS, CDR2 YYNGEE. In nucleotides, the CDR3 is TGTGCCAGCAGCCCGGGGGCGGGACACCCCGTCTACGAGCAGTACTTC. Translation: CASSPGAGHPVYEQYF.

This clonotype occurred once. Written as DNA, the CDR3 is TGTGCCAGCAGGAAAGGACAGGGGTTCGAGCAGTACTTC. It is translated as CASRKGQGFEQYF. This rearrangement joins TRBV2 to TRBJ2-7; TRBD1 agrees at 9 bases. From germline, CDR1 is SNHLY and CDR2 FYNNEI. This CDR3 comprises 13 residues. The junction had 6 bases not matched to a gene; V was cut back by 6 bases and J by 6 bases.

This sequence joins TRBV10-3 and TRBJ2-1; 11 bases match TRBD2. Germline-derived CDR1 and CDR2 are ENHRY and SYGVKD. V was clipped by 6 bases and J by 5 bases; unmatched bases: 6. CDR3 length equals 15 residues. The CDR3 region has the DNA TGTGCCATCAGGGATAGCGGGGGGGCGAACAATGAGCAGTTCTTC. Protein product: CAIRDSGGANNEQFF.

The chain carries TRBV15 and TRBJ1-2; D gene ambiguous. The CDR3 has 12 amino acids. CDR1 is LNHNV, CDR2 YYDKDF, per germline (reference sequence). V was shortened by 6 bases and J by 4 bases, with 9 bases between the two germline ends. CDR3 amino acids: CATRDLRYGYTF. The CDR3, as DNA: TGTGCCACCAGGGACCTCCGCTATGGCTACACCTTC.

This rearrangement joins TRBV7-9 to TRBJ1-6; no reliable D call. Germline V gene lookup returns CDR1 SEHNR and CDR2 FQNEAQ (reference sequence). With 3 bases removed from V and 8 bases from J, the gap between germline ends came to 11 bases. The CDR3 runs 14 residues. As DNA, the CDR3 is TGTGCCAGCAGCTTGCCGGGTGCGGATTCACCCCTCCACTTT. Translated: CASSLPGADSPLHF.

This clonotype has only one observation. CDR3 coding DNA: TGTGCCAGCAGTGCTCCGACCGGGACAGGGGGCCGCGAGCAGTACTTC. This codes for CASSAPTGTGGREQYF. V gene TRBV25-1 combines with J gene TRBJ2-7; 12 nucleotides align to TRBD1. CDR1 and CDR2 from the germline V gene are MGHDK and SYGVNS. After removal of 4 bases from V and 6 bases from J, the junction contained 10 bases not matched to a gene. The CDR3 is 16 amino acids.